This paragraph reports one T cell receptor (beta chain). The antigen is not known. This sample also contains other DNA sequences that code for the same CDR3. Sequenced by immunoSEQ multiplex PCR; TCRdb stores in-frame clones only, minus some. Of about 1.5 million clones detected, nearly 99% appear once; the ten largest clones hold roughly 0.45%. These data originate in a study of shared clonotypes between healthy human individuals. Findings and limits, study-wide: The rarefaction results pointed to incomplete sorted-subset sequencing despite large depth.

The source material was naive CD4+ T cells sorted from blood. Subset denoted: CD45RA+ positively selected. The receptor's source is a man aged 30-40 years in good health.

CDR3 in amino acids: CASSLEGLGNQPQHF. CDR3 DNA: TGCGCCAGCAGCTTGGAGGGTCTGGGAAATCAGCCCCAGCATTTT. The chain is built from TRBV5-1 and TRBJ1-5; D gene ambiguous. In germline, CDR1 is SGHRS, CDR2 YFSETQ. With 0 bases removed from V and 4 bases from J, the gap between germline ends came to 11 bases. This CDR3 has 15 residues.